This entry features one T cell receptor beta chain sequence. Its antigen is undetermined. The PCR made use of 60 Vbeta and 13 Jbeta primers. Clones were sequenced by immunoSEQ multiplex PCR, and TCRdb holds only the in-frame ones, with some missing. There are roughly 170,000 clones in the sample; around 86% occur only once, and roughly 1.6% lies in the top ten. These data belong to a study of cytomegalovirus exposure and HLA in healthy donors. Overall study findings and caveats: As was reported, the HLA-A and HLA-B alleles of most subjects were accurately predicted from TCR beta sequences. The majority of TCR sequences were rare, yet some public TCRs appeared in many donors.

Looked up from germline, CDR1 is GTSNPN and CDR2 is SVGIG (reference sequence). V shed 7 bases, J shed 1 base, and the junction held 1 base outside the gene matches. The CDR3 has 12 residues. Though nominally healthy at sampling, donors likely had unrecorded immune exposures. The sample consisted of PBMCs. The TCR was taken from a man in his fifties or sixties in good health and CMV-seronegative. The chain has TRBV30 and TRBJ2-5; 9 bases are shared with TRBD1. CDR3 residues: CALQGAQETQYF. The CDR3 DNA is TGTGCCTTACAGGGGGCCCAAGAGACCCAGTACTTC.